This T cell receptor beta chain was observed in a study of blood T cell repertoires in COVID-19. This CDR3 spans 14 amino acids. V was shortened by 5 bases and J by 0 bases, with 11 bases between the two germline ends. Germline V CDR1 and CDR2: KGHSH, LQKENI. Libraries were prepared by immunoSEQ multiplex PCR; TCRdb keeps only in-frame clonotypes and omits some of them. The sample has 190,000 or so clones; more than 70% are singletons. V is TRBV18 and J is TRBJ2-7, with D possibly TRBD1 on 6 matching bases. The sequence was obtained from a woman aged 30 to 39 who had recovered from COVID-19. Sequences were obtained from PBMCs or T cells enriched from blood (not recorded which). As DNA, the CDR3 is TGTGCCAGCTCAAGGGGACAAAACTCCTACGAGCAGTACTTC. As protein: CASSRGQNSYEQYF.